This TCR beta chain was observed in a study of T cell changes during pregnancy in multiple sclerosis. Data came from immunoSEQ multiplex PCR; TCRdb stores just in-frame clones and leaves some out. The top ten hold 0.67% of the sample, which has approximately 23,000 clones, about 90% seen once. This CDR3 has 13 residues. Trimming at V came to 7 bases and at J to 6 bases, leaving 5 bases not matched to a gene. CDR1 is SGHAT and CDR2 is FQNNGV in the germline V gene. V gene TRBV11-2 combines with J gene TRBJ1-2; TRBD1 agrees at 10 bases. Sequences were derived from CD4+ T cells from peripheral blood mononuclear cells, sampled in the third trimester of pregnancy. The receptor comes from a female donor in good health, enrolled as a control in a pregnancy study. DNA for the CDR3: TGTGCCAGCATCCCGGACAGGGGGGATGGCTACACCTTC. Translating it yields CASIPDRGDGYTF.